This is a list of T cell receptor beta chains from one sample in a study of blood T cell repertoires in COVID-19. Some clones are missing from TCRdb's copy, which holds only in-frame ones; the method was immunoSEQ multiplex PCR. Of about half a million clones listed, 75% to 90% are singletons. What was sequenced was peripheral blood. Every receptor here comes from a human donor in a cohort sampled during active COVID-19. Each CDR3 is given with its conserved first and last residue. Fields, in order: clone size, D gene, J gene, V gene, CDR3 protein, CDR3 DNA. A D gene is named only where the DNA matches it firmly. Clone size is shown for a subset of rows, as once, few, many or a class of expanded clone.

>few|TRBD1|TRBJ2-7|TRBV7-9
CASSLAPVGTGTPEQYF
TGTGCCAGCAGCTTAGCGCCCGTTGGGACAGGAACCCCTGAGCAGTACTTC
>NA|NA|TRBJ1-2|TRBV2
CASSEEGGKDGYTF
TGTGCCAGCAGTGAAGAAGGGGGAAAGGATGGCTACACCTTC
>NA|NA|TRBJ2-1|TRBV5-1
CASSLDGSGGKNEQFF
TGCGCCAGCAGCTTGGACGGGTCCGGGGGTAAGAATGAGCAGTTCTTC
>NA|NA|TRBJ2-1|TRBV4-1
CASSQEVASRQNEQFF
TGCGCCAGCAGCCAAGAGGTTGCGTCCCGACAAAATGAGCAGTTCTTC
>NA|TRBD1|TRBJ2-7|TRBV25-1
CASSDPGTGAYEQYF
TGTGCCAGCAGTGATCCCGGGACAGGGGCCTACGAGCAGTACTTC
>NA|TRBD2|TRBJ2-3|TRBV5-6
CASSLRRLAGAFYVTQYF
TGTGCCAGCAGCTTGCGCCGTCTAGCGGGGGCTTTCTATGTTACGCAGTATTTT
>NA|TRBD2|TRBJ2-1|TRBV5-1
CASLRGGGSYNEQFF
TGCGCCAGCCTCCGGGGGGGTGGCTCCTACAATGAGCAGTTCTTC
>once|TRBD2|TRBJ2-1|TRBV18
CASSPPDKTSMSYNEQFF
TGTGCCAGCTCACCACCTGATAAGACTAGCATGTCCTACAATGAGCAGTTCTTC
>NA|TRBD1|TRBJ2-1|TRBV2
CACSTDRASYNEQFF
TGTGCCTGCTCCACGGACAGGGCGTCCTACAATGAGCAGTTCTTC
>NA|NA|TRBJ2-2|TRBV11-3
CASSPWGDTGELFF
TGTGCCAGCAGTCCCTGGGGGGACACCGGGGAGCTGTTTTTT
>NA|NA|TRBJ1-1|TRBV3-1/TRBV3-2
CASSQANWRSEAFF
TGTGCCAGCAGCCAAGCCAATTGGAGGTCTGAAGCTTTCTTT
>NA|TRBD2|TRBJ2-3|TRBV19
CASGPGGGSTDTQYF
TGTGCCAGCGGGCCGGGAGGGGGGAGCACAGATACGCAGTATTTT
>NA|TRBD2|TRBJ2-7|TRBV9
CASSVSSGLAGGPSDEQYF
TGTGCCAGCAGCGTCAGTTCGGGACTAGCGGGAGGGCCCTCCGACGAGCAGTACTTC
>NA|NA|TRBJ2-5|TRBV10-3
CATRGGPPQETQYF
TGTGCCACCCGAGGGGGACCGCCCCAAGAGACCCAGTACTTC
>NA|TRBD1|TRBJ2-2|TRBV6-5
CASRGQGISGELFF
TGTGCCAGCAGGGGACAGGGCATAAGCGGGGAGCTGTTTTTT
>NA|TRBD1|TRBJ2-1|TRBV30
CAWNTGGSYNEQFF
TGTGCCTGGAACACAGGGGGCTCCTACAATGAGCAGTTCTTC
>NA|NA|TRBJ2-2|TRBV5-1
CASSLVQGNTGELFF
TGCGCCAGCAGCTTGGTACAGGGGAACACCGGGGAGCTGTTTTTT